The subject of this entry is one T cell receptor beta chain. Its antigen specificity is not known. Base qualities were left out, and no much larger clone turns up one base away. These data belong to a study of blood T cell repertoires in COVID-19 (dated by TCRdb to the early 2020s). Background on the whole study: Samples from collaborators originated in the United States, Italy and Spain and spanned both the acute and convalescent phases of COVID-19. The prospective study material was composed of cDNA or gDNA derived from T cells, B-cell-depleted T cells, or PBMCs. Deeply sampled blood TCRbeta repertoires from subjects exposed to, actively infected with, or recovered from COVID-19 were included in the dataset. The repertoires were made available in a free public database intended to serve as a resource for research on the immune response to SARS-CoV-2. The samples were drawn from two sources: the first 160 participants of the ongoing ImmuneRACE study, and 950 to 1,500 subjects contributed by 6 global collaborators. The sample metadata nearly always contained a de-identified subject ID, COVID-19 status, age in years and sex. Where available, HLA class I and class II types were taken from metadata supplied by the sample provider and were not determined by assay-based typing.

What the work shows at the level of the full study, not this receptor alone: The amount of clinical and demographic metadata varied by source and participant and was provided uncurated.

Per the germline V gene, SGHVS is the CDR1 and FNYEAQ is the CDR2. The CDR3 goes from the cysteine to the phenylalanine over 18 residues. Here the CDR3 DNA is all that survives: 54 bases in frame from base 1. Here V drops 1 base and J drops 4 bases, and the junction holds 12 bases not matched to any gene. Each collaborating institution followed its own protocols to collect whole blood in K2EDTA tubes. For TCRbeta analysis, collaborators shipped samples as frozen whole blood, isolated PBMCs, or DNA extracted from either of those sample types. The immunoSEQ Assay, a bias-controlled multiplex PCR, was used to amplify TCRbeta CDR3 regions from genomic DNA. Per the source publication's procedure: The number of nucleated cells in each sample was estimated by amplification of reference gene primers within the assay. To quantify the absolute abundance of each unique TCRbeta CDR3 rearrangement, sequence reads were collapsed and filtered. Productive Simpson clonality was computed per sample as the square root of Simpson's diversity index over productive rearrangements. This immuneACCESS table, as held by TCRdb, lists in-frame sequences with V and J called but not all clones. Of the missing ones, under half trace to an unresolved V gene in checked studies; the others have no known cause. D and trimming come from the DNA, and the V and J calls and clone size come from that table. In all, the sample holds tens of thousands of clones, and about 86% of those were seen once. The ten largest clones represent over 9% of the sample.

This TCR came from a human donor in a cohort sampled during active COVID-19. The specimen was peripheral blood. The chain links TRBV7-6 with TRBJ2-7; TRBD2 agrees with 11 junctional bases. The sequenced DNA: TGTGCCAGCAGCTTAGTATCTATGACTAGCGGGATCCCTTACGAGCAGTACTTC. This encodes CASSLVSMTSGIPYEQYF.